This T cell receptor (beta chain) was identified during a study of blood T cell repertoires in COVID-19. The table lists this clone with a count of one. CDR3 length: 11 amino acids. The V gene lost 3 bases and the J gene lost 9 bases, with 9 bases spanning the gap. Germline V gene data show CDR1 as GTSNPN and CDR2 as SVGIG (reference sequence). The protocol was immunoSEQ multiplex PCR, while the TCRdb copy is restricted to in-frame clones and leaves out a portion. This sample has roughly 240,000 clones; more than 75% occur once, and the top ten carry just over 3%. The TCR was taken from a woman aged 30 to 39 who had recovered from COVID-19. The V gene is TRBV30, the J gene TRBJ2-4; D is unclear. The sequencing input was peripheral blood. The CDR3 DNA sequence: TGTGCCTGGAGCCCCAGCGCCATTCAGTACTTC. As protein: CAWSPSAIQYF.